This is a list of T cell receptor beta chains from one sample in a study of T cell responses to AZD1222 COVID-19 vaccine. Libraries were prepared by immunoSEQ multiplex PCR; TCRdb keeps only in-frame clonotypes and omits some of them. The sample lists just over 90,000 clones, approximately 92% occurring once. Sequencing used peripheral blood, obtained 28 days after the second AZD1222 dose. The source is an adult who received the AZD1222 COVID-19 vaccine. CDR3s leave out the opening cysteine and the closing phenylalanine or tryptophan. Clone sizes are given selectively: once, few, many, or a class where the clone is expanded.

>TRBJ1-4|few|TRBV30
AWSGGTGNEKLF
>TRBJ2-3|.|TRBV30
AWSVLGRQSLGADTQY
>TRBJ2-7|.|TRBV11-2
ASSPVAGAVYEQY
>TRBJ2-6|once|TRBV12-5
ASGLVRGGLHSSGANVLT
>TRBJ1-5|.|TRBV3-1/TRBV3-2
ASSQDRRPGGLSNQPQH
>TRBJ1-6|.|TRBV5-6
ASSLGAAMDNSPLH
>TRBJ1-1|.|TRBV19
ATNTGPNTEAF
>TRBJ1-5|.|TRBV19
ASSDSNQPQH
>TRBJ2-5|.|TRBV5-6
ASSPKAGRETQY
>TRBJ1-6|.|TRBV5-1
ASSIGTGFSMDNSPLH
>TRBJ2-1|.|TRBV5-1
ASSFTGGLNYNEQF
>TRBJ2-1|.|TRBV30
AWSTGTSGVNEQF
>TRBJ2-3|.|TRBV29-1
SDRDSTDTQY
>TRBJ1-6|.|TRBV27
ASSQEFYSPLH
>TRBJ2-1|.|TRBV19
ASIPDPSYNEQF
>TRBJ2-3|.|TRBV24-1
ATSDPMTDTQY
>TRBJ1-3|.|TRBV30
AWSASPGQGNSGNTIY
>TRBJ2-1|.|TRBV29-1
SEDQQREHTYNEQF
>TRBJ2-7|.|TRBV6-1
ASSEGADGPYEQY
>TRBJ2-5|.|TRBV2
ASSPIAGEGTQY
>TRBJ1-5|.|TRBV6-5
AGGPGLWNQPQH
>TRBJ2-4|.|TRBV15
ATSREGSIQY
>TRBJ1-5|.|TRBV7-2
ASSLEPRGQPQH
>TRBJ1-3|.|TRBV7-8
ASSLADRSSGNTIY